This T cell receptor (beta chain) is from a study of radiotherapy plus CTLA-4 blockade in lung cancer. Turning to the study itself: In 18% of patients, objective responses were seen; 25% to 40% had disease control.

Measured with immunoSEQ multiplex PCR; TCRdb has only the in-frame clones, and not every one. The table includes some 30,000 clones, 81% detected once. For this clone: No antigen is known for it.

Patients in the study, people with chemo-refractory metastatic non-small-cell lung cancer, received focal radiation plus ipilimumab CTLA-4 blockade. Study-wide findings and caveats: Early clone dynamics of blood T cells, plus interferon-beta, reportedly predicted response best. TCR clones from tumors expanded in blood after radiotherapy plus ipilimumab.

The germline V gene encodes CDR1 SGHRS and CDR2 YFSETQ. CDR3 length: 14 residues. Trimming cost V 5 bases and J 2 bases; bases outside gene matches: 3. V and J are TRBV5-1 and TRBJ2-5; TRBD2 matches 10 bases. The sequence derives from a human donor with non-small cell lung cancer that progressed on radiotherapy plus ipilimumab. Sample: peripheral blood, taken from a patient treated with radiotherapy plus ipilimumab. CDR3 protein: CASRIAGGQETQYF. For the CDR3, the DNA is TGCGCCAGCAGGATAGCGGGGGGTCAAGAGACCCAGTACTTC. Supplemented by reference TRBV5-1 and TRBJ2-5, the full variable domain reads KAGVTQTPRYLIKTRGQQVTLSCSPISGHRSVSWYQQTPGQGLQFLFEYFSETQRNKGNFPGRFSGRQFSNSRSEMNVSTLELGDSALYLCASRIAGGQETQYFGPGTRLLVL.